This T cell receptor (beta chain) comes out of a study of beta chain features in type 1 diabetes. Study-level points and caveats: A pattern of fewer insertions and more deletions at VDJ junctions was seen in type 1 diabetes patients.

The V gene's germline CDR1 is SEHNR and CDR2 FQNEAQ (reference sequence). V was cut by 2 bases and J by 5 bases, with 12 bases left in between. The CDR3 runs 14 residues. There are a few counts of this clone. Its target is unknown. The entirety of the isolated RNA underwent reverse transcription, so expressed TCRB transcripts were sequenced. Assay: immunoSEQ multiplex PCR; the TCRdb copy retains only in-frame clones and omits some. The table shows some 410,000 clones, with around 13% occurring only once. The chain joins TRBV7-9 to TRBJ1-1; D is unresolved. The TCR sequence derives from a man aged 25 to 45 in good health. Sequencing was carried out using naive CD4+ T cells from blood. This CDR3 is CASSLRILGTEAFF. Here the CDR3 DNA reads TGTGCCAGCAGCTTACGTATCTTGGGGACTGAAGCTTTCTTT.